The rows below give T cell receptor beta chains drawn from one sample of a study of technical replicates of blood from several donors. Method: immunoSEQ multiplex PCR; TCRdb's copy keeps in-frame clones and lacks some. The table records around 70,000 clones, approximately 95% of them present only once. Sequenced sample: T cells isolated from PBMCs. These receptors came from a human donor in good health. Each CDR3 is given with its conserved first and last residue. Fields, in order: D gene, J gene, clone size, V gene, CDR3 DNA, CDR3 protein. The D gene is left open where the match is weak. Clone size appears in some rows only: once, few, many, or a class for an expanded clone.

-	TRBJ1-5	-	TRBV2	TGTGCCAGCAGTCTAGGGGGGGCCTGGCCCCAGCATTTT	CASSLGGAWPQHF
-	TRBJ1-1	-	TRBV19	TGTGCCAGTAGTGCCCAGGGAGGTAGTACTGAAGCTTTCTTT	CASSAQGGSTEAFF
TRBD2	TRBJ2-3	-	TRBV28	TGTGCCAGCAGTTTATACCCGGGACTAGCGGGAGCGGGTAGCACAGATACGCAGTATTTT	CASSLYPGLAGAGSTDTQYF
TRBD1	TRBJ2-5	-	TRBV7-8	TGTGCCAGCAGCTCATACCGGGACAGGGTTTTGAAGACCCAGTACTTC	CASSSYRDRVLKTQYF
-	TRBJ1-2	few	TRBV6-5	TGTGCCAGCACCTCCGAGGACAGTTGGCGTGGCTACACCTTC	CASTSEDSWRGYTF
TRBD1	TRBJ1-4	-	TRBV4-2	TGTGCCAGCAGCCAAGGGGACAGGGATGAAAAACTGTTTTTT	CASSQGDRDEKLFF
-	TRBJ1-5	-	TRBV5-1	TGCGCCAGCAGCCCCGGGACAAAGAGAGAACAGCCCCAGCATTTT	CASSPGTKREQPQHF
-	TRBJ1-1	once	TRBV7-6	TGTGCCAGCAGCAAATCACGACCCGGGTGGATCCCGAACACTGAAGCTTTCTTT	CASSKSRPGWIPNTEAFF
-	TRBJ1-5	-	TRBV7-8	TGTGCCAGCAGCTTAGCTCTGCAGGTCAATCAGCCCCAGCATTTT	CASSLALQVNQPQHF
TRBD1	TRBJ2-5	-	TRBV27	TGTGCCAGCAGTATCCTGACAGGGGGAGAGACCCAGTACTTC	CASSILTGGETQYF
-	TRBJ2-5	once	TRBV7-9	TGTGCCAGCAGCCATGTAGGGGTCCAAGAGACCCAGTACTTC	CASSHVGVQETQYF
-	TRBJ2-2	-	TRBV30	TGTGCCTGGAGGGGGGGAAACACCGGGGAGCTGTTTTTT	CAWRGGNTGELFF
TRBD1	TRBJ2-1	-	TRBV19	TGTGCCAGTAGTTATGACGGGACAGGGGACAATGAGCAGTTCTTC	CASSYDGTGDNEQFF
TRBD1	TRBJ1-1	few	TRBV5-6	TGTGCCAGCAGCTTGGGACAGGGTTCATTCCCCCGCTTGAACACTGAAGCTTTCTTT	CASSLGQGSFPRLNTEAFF
-	TRBJ1-1	-	TRBV4-1	TGCGCCAGCAGTTACAGGGTGACGAACACTGAAGCTTTCTTT	CASSYRVTNTEAFF
-	TRBJ2-7	once	TRBV5-1	TGCGCCAGCAGCTTGGCACGGGACACCTACGAGCAGTACTTC	CASSLARDTYEQYF
-	TRBJ2-7	-	TRBV21-1	TGTGCCAGCAGCAAAGTGGGGACAGGGGGCTCCTACGAGCAGTACTTC	CASSKVGTGGSYEQYF
-	TRBJ2-2	-	TRBV6-5	TGTGCCAGCAGTTACTCCGGGAAGAACACCGGGGAGCTGTTTTTT	CASSYSGKNTGELFF
-	TRBJ1-5	-	TRBV2	TGTGCCAGCAGGACGGGGGAGGGTAATCAGCCCCAGCATTTT	CASRTGEGNQPQHF
TRBD2	TRBJ2-1	once	TRBV6-5	TGTGCCAGCAGTCTACTAGCGGGAGGGGGGAATGAGCAGTTCTTC	CASSLLAGGGNEQFF
TRBD1	TRBJ2-4	once	TRBV18	TGTGCCAGCAGCACAGGGGATGGAAACATTCAGTACTTC	CASSTGDGNIQYF
TRBD2	TRBJ2-7	-	TRBV29-1	TGCAGCGTTGAAACCCGAGGACTAGCGGGAGGGCCTGCGGAAGAGCAGTACTTC	CSVETRGLAGGPAEEQYF
TRBD2	TRBJ2-3	few	TRBV2	TGTGCCAGCAGTTCACTAGCGGATACGCAGTATTTT	CASSSLADTQYF
-	TRBJ1-2	-	TRBV5-6	TGTGCCAGCAGCTTCGGGGGGAACTATGGCTACACCTTC	CASSFGGNYGYTF
TRBD1	TRBJ2-5	-	TRBV4-1	TGCGCCAGCAGCGTCTCACAGGGGGCTGAAGAGACCCAGTACTTC	CASSVSQGAEETQYF
-	TRBJ2-3	-	TRBV25-1	TGTGCCAGCAGTTACAGAGATACGCAGTATTTT	CASSYRDTQYF
-	TRBJ2-2	-	TRBV10-1	TGCGCCAGCAGTGAGTCCGGCACCGGGGAGCTGTTTTTT	CASSESGTGELFF
-	TRBJ2-2	-	TRBV19	TGTGCCAGTAATCCGGGAAACCTTGGCTGGGAGCTGTTTTTT	CASNPGNLGWELFF
-	TRBJ1-1	-	TRBV19	TGTGCCAGTAGTATTCGTCCACGTGGGGCTATGAACACTGAAGCTTTCTTT	CASSIRPRGAMNTEAFF
TRBD1	TRBJ2-7	-	TRBV2	TGTGCCAGCAGCGACCCGGGACAGAGACCCTACGAGCAGTACTTC	CASSDPGQRPYEQYF
-	TRBJ2-1	-	TRBV4-1	TGCGCCAGCAGCTATCCGGGCCAAAGGGCGGGCAATGAGCAGTTCTTC	CASSYPGQRAGNEQFF
TRBD1	TRBJ1-1	-	TRBV5-1	TGCGCCAGCAGCTTGGGGGGCATGGACAGGGGAGGGACTGAAGCTTTCTTT	CASSLGGMDRGGTEAFF
TRBD1	TRBJ1-1	-	TRBV15	TGTGCCACCAGCAGAGGCGCTGGGACAGCATCCGTTGAAGCTTTCTTT	CATSRGAGTASVEAFF
-	TRBJ2-2	-	TRBV12-5	TGTGCTAGTGGTTTTATTCTGGAGGGATTAAACACCGGGGAGCTGTTTTTT	CASGFILEGLNTGELFF
-	TRBJ1-1	-	TRBV6-6	TGTGCCAGCAGTTATGCGGGGGGGGGCACTGAAGCTTTCTTT	CASSYAGGGTEAFF
-	TRBJ1-5	-	TRBV19	TGTGCCAGTAGTACACCAGGGGATAGCAATCAGCCCCAGCATTTT	CASSTPGDSNQPQHF
TRBD1	TRBJ1-5	once	TRBV27	TGTGCCAGCAGCCCCCGGACAGGGTTTAGCAATCAGCCCCAGCATTTT	CASSPRTGFSNQPQHF
-	TRBJ1-2	-	TRBV27	TGTGCCAGCAGTTTATCGAGAGGGAACTATGGCTACACCTTC	CASSLSRGNYGYTF
TRBD1	TRBJ2-1	-	TRBV5-4	TGTGCCAGCAGCGAAGGACAGGGGGCCTACAATGAGCAGTTCTTC	CASSEGQGAYNEQFF
TRBD1	TRBJ1-2	-	TRBV27	TGTGCCAGCAGTGGCAGACAGGGCTCCTATGGCTACACCTTC	CASSGRQGSYGYTF
TRBD2	TRBJ2-1	-	TRBV19	TGTGCCAGTAGGGCCATGACTCTAGCGGGGGCGGACAATGAGCAGTTCTTC	CASRAMTLAGADNEQFF
-	TRBJ2-7	few	TRBV7-6	TGTGCCAGCAGCTTAGCGGGAGGTCAATACGAGCAGTACTTC	CASSLAGGQYEQYF
TRBD2	TRBJ2-7	-	TRBV28	TGTGCCAGCAGCCTAGCGGGCAGCTCCTTCCCCCCCTACGAGCAGTACTTC	CASSLAGSSFPPYEQYF
TRBD1	TRBJ2-5	-	TRBV5-1	TGCGCCAGCAGCTTGAATGGGGACAGGTACTTTCAAGAGACCCAGTACTTC	CASSLNGDRYFQETQYF
-	TRBJ2-7	-	TRBV27	TGTGCCAGCAGTTCACTAGGTGGGAGCTACGAGCAGTACTTC	CASSSLGGSYEQYF
TRBD1	TRBJ1-4	-	TRBV2	TGTGCCAGCAGTGATTTTACGTTGACAGGGATTAATGAAAAACTGTTTTTT	CASSDFTLTGINEKLFF
-	TRBJ2-7	-	TRBV5-3	TGTGCCAGAAGCTTGAATAGCGCGGCCTACGAGCAGTACTTC	CARSLNSAAYEQYF
-	TRBJ1-5	-	TRBV6-1	TGTGCCAGCAGTGAAAGTTCTCGGACAGATAGCAATCAGCCCCAGCATTTT	CASSESSRTDSNQPQHF
TRBD1	TRBJ2-2	-	TRBV28	TGTGCCAGCGAAACAGGGGGCTTCCCCGGGGAGCTGTTTTTT	CASETGGFPGELFF
TRBD1	TRBJ2-7	-	TRBV27	TGTGCCAGCAGCAGGGACAGCACCGAGCAGTACTTC	CASSRDSTEQYF